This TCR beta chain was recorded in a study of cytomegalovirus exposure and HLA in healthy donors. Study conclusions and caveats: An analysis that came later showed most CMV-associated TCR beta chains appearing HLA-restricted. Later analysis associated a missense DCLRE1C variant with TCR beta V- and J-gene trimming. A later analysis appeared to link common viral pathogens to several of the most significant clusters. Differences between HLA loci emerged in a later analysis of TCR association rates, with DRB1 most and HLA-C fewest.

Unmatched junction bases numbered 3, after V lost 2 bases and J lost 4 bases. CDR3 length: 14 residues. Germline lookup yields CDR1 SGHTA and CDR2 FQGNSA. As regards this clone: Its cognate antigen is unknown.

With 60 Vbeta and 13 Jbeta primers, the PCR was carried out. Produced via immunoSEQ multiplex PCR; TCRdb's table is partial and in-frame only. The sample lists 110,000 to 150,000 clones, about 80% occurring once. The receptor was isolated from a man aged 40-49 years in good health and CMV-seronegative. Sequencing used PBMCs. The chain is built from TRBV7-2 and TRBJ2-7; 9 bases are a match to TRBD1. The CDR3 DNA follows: TGTGCCAGCAGCTTACGGGACAGGGTGTACGAGCAGTACTTC. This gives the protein CASSLRDRVYEQYF.